The entry below describes one TCR beta chain. Its specificity is unknown. The data derive from a study of blood T cells in healthy people across ages. Study in general: With template switching, about one barcoded beta molecule was captured per two T cells. General study results and limits: Roughly linearly, TCR beta diversity per million T cells fell as age increased.

Using a J-beta primer mix together with a sample-barcoded 5' primer, a second PCR was run for 7 to 11 cycles. TCRdb redid the calling of the 5' RACE reads with MiXCR, one entry per CDR3 protein. This table has 1.5 million or so distinct CDR3 sequences, 40% to 45% appearing once. The ends lost 2 bases at V and 8 bases at J; junction bases unmatched: 6. The CDR3 contains 15 residues. Germline V gene data show CDR1 as MNHEY and CDR2 as SVGEGT. The material sequenced was blood. The clonotype originates from a woman aged 18-35 years in good health. This chain connects TRBV6-2 or TRBV6-3 to TRBJ2-1; 10 nucleotides agree with TRBD2. The CDR3 loop reads CASSYGGLAKYEQFF. The CDR3, as DNA: TGTGCCAGCAGTTACGGGGGACTAGCGAAATATGAGCAGTTCTTC.